A single sample is the source of the 27 T cell receptor beta chains below, sequenced in a study of neurological immune-mediated disorders (dated by TCRdb to between 2018 and 2020). The sample's time point label, in plain terms: longitudinal time-point 1 (baseline). The library relied on 5' RACE. The sequencing machine was an Illumina HiSeq 2500. TCRdb trimmed public reads at Q25 via fastp, called clones via MiXCR and kept in-frame beta chains. Every distinct CDR3 protein forms one entry, paired with its most common genes and DNA. The sample contains tens of thousands of distinct CDR3 sequences, around 2.9% of them found a single time. The top ten constitute around 8% of the sample. Sample: PBMCs. The receptors were sampled from a woman aged 60-75 years with multiple sclerosis.

This clonotype was counted a few times. The chain uses TRBV7-9 and TRBJ2-6, with TRBD1 matching over 7 bases. The V gene end was trimmed by 5 bases and the J gene end by 0 bases; junction bases not matched to a gene: 10. Germline CDR1 is SEHNR and CDR2 is FQNEAQ (reference sequence). The CDR3 is 18 amino acids. The CDR3 coding sequence is TGTGCCAGCAGCCCACGGACAGGCTCAATCTCTGGGGCCAACGTCCTGACTTTC. Translating it yields CASSPRTGSISGANVLTF.

At least ten counts were recorded for this clonotype. The V call is TRBV30, the J call TRBJ2-7; D is ambiguous. The CDR3 has 13 residues. The germline CDR1 and CDR2 sequences are GTSNPN and SVGIG (reference sequence). Trimming pared 2 bases from V and 7 bases from J, leaving 15 bases between. In DNA form, the CDR3 reads TGTGCCTGGAGTCGACCTCCCTCCAAAGAGCAGTACTTC. Translation: CAWSRPPSKEQYF. Full variable domain (remainder filled in from reference TRBV30 and TRBJ2-7): SQTIHQWPATLVQPVGSPLSLECTVEGTSNPNLYWYRQAAGRGLQLLFYSVGIGQISSEVPQNLSASRPQDRQFILSSKKLLLSDSGFYLCAWSRPPSKEQYFGPGTRLTVT.

The genes are TRBV6-1 and TRBJ2-1, with D possibly TRBD1 on 6 matching bases. Per the germline V gene, CDR1 is MNHNS and CDR2 is SASEGT. The CDR3 runs to 16 residues. V was shortened by 3 bases and J by 3 bases, with 15 bases between the two germline ends. The CDR3 region is CASSDLRGLSYNEQFF. Here the CDR3 DNA reads TGTGCCAGCAGTGATCTCAGGGGATTAAGCTACAATGAGCAGTTCTTC.

This clonotype was seen only a few times. The rearrangement joins TRBV7-9 to TRBJ2-1, with 10 positions matching TRBD2. Germline V gene sequence: CDR1 SEHNR, CDR2 FQNEAQ (reference sequence). V shed 0 bases and J 12 bases; nucleotides not matched to a gene: 8. The CDR3 has 15 residues. The CDR3 DNA follows: TGTGCCAGCAGCTTAGCGCACCCCAGCGGGGGGGTGCAGTTCTTC. Its protein is CASSLAHPSGGVQFF.

Only a few counts were recorded for this clonotype. The chain links TRBV11-2 to TRBJ2-2; possibly TRBD1 for D (6 bases). The ends were cut back, 7 bases at V and 3 bases at J, with 9 bases in the middle. CDR3 length: 13 residues. CDR1 and CDR2 from the germline V gene are SGHAT and FQNNGV. DNA of the CDR3: TGTGCCAGCAAGACAGGACACACCGGGGAGCTGTTTTTT. The encoded protein is CASKTGHTGELFF.

This clonotype was found many times. This sequence joins TRBV5-1 and TRBJ2-6; D is ambiguous. CDR3 length: 14 amino acids. CDR1 and CDR2 (germline): SGHRS, YFSETQ. V lost 4 bases and J 0 bases, leaving 5 bases between the germline ends. The CDR3 region is CASSDASGANVLTF. CDR3 coding DNA: TGCGCCAGCAGCGACGCCTCTGGGGCCAACGTCCTGACTTTC.

This clonotype was observed at least ten times. J is TRBJ1-2 and V is TRBV6-5, with D tentatively TRBD1 (6 bases). The germline V and J ends were trimmed by 5 bases and 6 bases, with 19 bases remaining between them. Germline CDR1 MNHEY, CDR2 SVGAGI. The CDR3 is made up of 15 amino acids. CDR3 nucleotides: TGTGCCAGCAGTAGTGGGGGGGCAGGCGGACATGGCTACACCTTC. It specifies CASSSGGAGGHGYTF.

This clonotype has ten or more counts. The rearrangement links TRBV18 to TRBJ2-5; 7 bases line up with TRBD1. Germline CDR1 KGHSH, CDR2 LQKENI. J lost 0 bases, V lost 6 bases, and 4 bases had no gene match. This CDR3 region has 14 residues. CDR3 sequence: CASSRQGYQETQYF. CDR3 bases: TGTGCCAGCTCGCGACAGGGATACCAAGAGACCCAGTACTTC.

At least ten counts were recorded for this clonotype. The genes are TRBV5-6 and TRBJ1-1, with 8 bases identical to TRBD1. The V gene end was trimmed by 1 base and the J gene end by 0 bases; junction bases not matched to a gene: 11. CDR3 length: 18 amino acids. Germline lookup yields CDR1 SGHDT and CDR2 YYEEEE. CDR3 nucleotides: TGTGCCAGCAGCTTGAAGCAGCAGGGGGCCGTTATGAACACTGAAGCTTTCTTT. It codes for CASSLKQQGAVMNTEAFF.

This clonotype showed up many times. V and J are TRBV12-3 or TRBV12-4 and TRBJ1-2, with no clear D. The ends were cut back, 8 bases at V and 2 bases at J, with 12 bases in the middle. The CDR3 consists of 13 residues. CDR3 region: CASVDIVNYGYTF. In nucleotides, the CDR3 is TGTGCCAGCGTCGACATTGTCAACTATGGCTACACCTTC.

In this sample, this clonotype turned up many times. V gene TRBV20-1 combines with J gene TRBJ1-1; D not resolved. Trimming took 5 bases from V and 0 from J, leaving 10 bases between them. The CDR3 runs 13 residues. From germline, CDR1 is DFQATT and CDR2 SNEGSKA (reference sequence). CDR3: CSALSAMNTEAFF. DNA of the CDR3: TGCAGTGCTCTATCAGCGATGAACACTGAAGCTTTCTTT.

The rearrangement uses TRBV5-6 and TRBJ1-4, with a possible D match to TRBD1 (6 bases). CDR3 length: 14 amino acids. Germline CDR1 and CDR2: SGHDT and YYEEEE. Trimming pared 4 bases from V and 8 bases from J, leaving 15 bases between. CDR3 region: CASSLTGTGEKLFF. DNA of the CDR3: TGTGCCAGCAGCCTAACAGGGACGGGAGAAAAACTGTTTTTT.

The gene calls are TRBV20-1 and TRBJ1-5, with D perhaps matching TRBD1 (5 bases). CDR1 and CDR2 from the germline V gene are DFQATT and SNEGSKA (reference sequence). The CDR3 spans 12 residues. Deletions cut 7 bases from V and 4 bases from J, with 11 bases between. This CDR3 is CSVISGNQPQHF. The CDR3 DNA reads TGCAGTGTGATCTCAGGGAATCAGCCCCAGCATTTT.

This clonotype was seen at least ten times. V and J are TRBV13 and TRBJ2-1; TRBD1 is a possible D gene (6 bases). The CDR3 is made up of 13 amino acids. The V gene lost 5 bases and the J gene lost 6 bases, with 11 bases spanning the gap. From germline, CDR1 is PRHDT and CDR2 FYEKMQ (reference sequence). The CDR3 DNA reads as TGTGCCAGCAGCCGGGACATATTCAATGAGCAGTTCTTC. Translating it yields CASSRDIFNEQFF.

This clonotype has a count of ten or more. The CDR3 DNA reads TGTGCCAGCAGCCCCAGGGTGTCCTACGAGCAGTACTTC. Residues: CASSPRVSYEQYF. The genes are TRBV9 and TRBJ2-7; D might be TRBD1 (5 bases). Trimming shortened V by 4 bases and J by 1 base, and 9 bases separated the two germline ends. This CDR3 spans 13 amino acids. Looked up from germline, CDR1 is SGDLS and CDR2 is YYNGEE.

This clonotype was seen ten or more times. The J gene is TRBJ2-5, the V gene TRBV2; D possibly uses TRBD1 or TRBD2 (5 bases each). The CDR3 extends over 14 amino acids. Germline V gene sequence: CDR1 SNHLY, CDR2 FYNNEI. V dropped 6 bases and J dropped 5 bases, with 16 bases sitting between them. The CDR3 sequence: CASSVPGRVETQYF. The CDR3 DNA follows: TGTGCCAGCAGCGTACCGGGGCGCGTGGAGACCCAGTACTTC.

This clonotype has a count of ten or more. The genes are TRBV6-1 and TRBJ2-3, with 8 bases fitting TRBD2. The junction had 6 bases not matched to a gene; V was cut back by 4 bases and J by 0 bases. This CDR3 comprises 16 residues. Looked up from germline, CDR1 is MNHNS and CDR2 is SASEGT. The CDR3 loop reads CASSGQAGGSTDTQYF. CDR3 bases: TGTGCCAGCAGTGGGCAGGCGGGGGGCAGCACAGATACGCAGTATTTT.

This clonotype was counted at least ten times. V usage is TRBV5-1 and J usage is TRBJ1-5; the match to TRBD1 covers 8 bases. The V and J ends lost 4 bases and 1 base, in that order; junction bases with no gene match: 7. Germline CDR1 reads SGHRS; CDR2 reads YFSETQ. This CDR3 contains 16 residues. CDR3 in amino acids: CASSPSTGGSNQPQHF. The CDR3 coding sequence is TGCGCCAGCAGCCCATCCACAGGGGGGAGCAATCAGCCCCAGCATTTT.

This clonotype has at least ten counts. The chain recombines TRBV14 with TRBJ1-1, with a possible D match to TRBD1 (5 bases). The CDR3 covers 18 residues. CDR1 SGHDN and CDR2 FVKESK come from the germline V gene. Trimming stripped 4 bases from V and 0 bases from J, with 21 bases between. CDR3 in amino acids: CASSLGPFRPRVNTEAFF. CDR3 DNA: TGTGCCAGCAGCCTTGGACCCTTTCGTCCCAGGGTGAACACTGAAGCTTTCTTT.

Many counts were recorded for this clonotype. The gene calls are TRBV3-1 and TRBJ1-4; no firm D call. Germline CDR1 reads LGHDT; CDR2 reads YNNKEL (reference sequence). The CDR3 is 15 residues long. V lost 3 bases and J 6 bases, leaving 14 bases between the germline ends. CDR3 sequence reads: CASSQRARFDEKLFF. Here the CDR3 DNA reads TGTGCCAGCAGCCAGAGGGCCAGGTTCGATGAAAAACTGTTTTTT.

In this sample, this clonotype turned up many times. The chain links TRBV7-9 to TRBJ2-5, with a weak D call TRBD2 (7 bases). This CDR3 comprises 15 residues. V shed 5 bases and J shed 5 bases, with 18 bases lying between them. Germline V gene lookup returns CDR1 SEHNR and CDR2 FQNEAQ (reference sequence). The CDR3 nucleotides are TGTGCCAGCAGCCACGTGGGGGGGGCGGAGGAGACCCAGTACTTC. Its translation: CASSHVGGAEETQYF.

The sample holds many counts of this clonotype. The rearrangement uses TRBV6-6 and TRBJ1-5; D is unclear. V was pared by 6 bases and J by 6 bases, with 9 bases between. Per germline, CDR1 MNHNY and CDR2 SVGAGI (reference sequence). The CDR3 is made up of 12 amino acids. CDR3 amino acids: CASSVSPQPQHF. In nucleotides, the CDR3 is TGTGCCAGCAGCGTATCCCCTCAGCCCCAGCATTTT.

This clonotype was detected many times. This sequence joins TRBV5-1 and TRBJ2-3, with D possibly being TRBD1 or TRBD2 (5 bases each). The CDR3 covers 15 residues. V lost 0 bases and J lost 2, with 10 bases in between. The germline CDR1 and CDR2 sequences are SGHRS and YFSETQ. The CDR3 loop is CASSLAGDPTDTQYF. The CDR3 coding sequence is TGCGCCAGCAGCTTGGCCGGGGACCCCACAGATACGCAGTATTTT.

This clonotype has ten or more counts. The rearrangement uses TRBV20-1 and TRBJ2-3; TRBD2 matches at 10 bases. The CDR3 runs to 13 residues. J gave up 2 bases and V 7 bases, and 3 bases lay outside the gene matches. Germline V CDR1 and CDR2: DFQATT, SNEGSKA (reference sequence). The CDR3 is CSVLAGNTDTQYF. In DNA form, the CDR3 reads TGCAGTGTACTAGCGGGGAACACAGATACGCAGTATTTT.

This clonotype was detected many times. This chain connects TRBV5-6 to TRBJ1-2; no clear D. V dropped 0 bases and J dropped 1 base, with 7 bases sitting between them. The germline gives CDR1 SGHDT, CDR2 YYEEEE. The CDR3 spans 14 residues. CDR3 region: CASSLVSRNYGYTF. CDR3 bases: TGTGCCAGCAGCTTGGTATCCCGTAACTATGGCTACACCTTC.

This clonotype was detected many times. The CDR3 nucleotides read TGCAGTGCTAACAAACAGGGGTCGGACACCGGGGAGCTGTTTTTT. Protein product: CSANKQGSDTGELFF. V and J are TRBV20-1 and TRBJ2-2, with TRBD1 matching over 7 bases. The CDR3 is 15 amino acids. Losses at the gene ends were 4 bases for V and 3 bases for J; bases not matched to a gene: 8. In germline, CDR1 is DFQATT, CDR2 SNEGSKA (reference sequence).

In this sample, this clonotype turned up many times. The J gene is TRBJ1-1, the V gene TRBV12-3 or TRBV12-4, with D unresolved. V gave up 3 bases and J gave up 8 bases, with 7 bases separating them. CDR3 length equals 11 residues. CDR3 protein: CASSFFNEAFF. The CDR3 DNA is TGTGCCAGCAGTTTCTTTAACGAAGCTTTCTTT.